The 32 T cell receptor beta chains below come from one sample, sequenced in a study of regulatory T cells in long-lasting Graves disease. Time point defined: newly diagnosed GD, antithyroid drugs for less than 3 months. There was RNA extracted from PBMCs, and the TCR library was made from it. HTBI primers from iRepertoire and Arm-PCR of CDR3 regions yielded the TCR beta libraries. MiXCR, applied by TCRdb to the multiplex PCR reads, yields one record per CDR3 protein. The sample yields some 330,000 distinct CDR3 sequences, approximately 12% seen once. A further study also used this sample, focusing on T cells in Graves' hyperthyroidism and ophthalmopathy.

The sequencing used peripheral blood mononuclear cells (PBMCs), collected at new diagnosis, from a patient treated with antithyroid drugs. These receptors were taken from a woman aged 18-29 years with Graves disease.

The table lists this clonotype with many counts. V gene TRBV20-1 combines with J gene TRBJ2-3; TRBD1 matches at 8 bases. V lost 8 bases to trimming and J lost 2 bases; unmatched junction nucleotides: 3. Germline V CDR1 and CDR2: DFQATT, SNEGSKA (reference sequence). The CDR3 consists of 12 residues. The chain's CDR3 is CSKDRATDTQYF. CDR3 nucleotides: TGCAGTAAGGACAGGGCCACAGATACGCAGTATTTT.

This clonotype was detected only a few times. This chain joins TRBV5-1 and TRBJ1-2; tentative D call: TRBD1 (5 bases). The CDR3 sequence is 14 residues long. The germline V gene has CDR1 SGHRS and CDR2 YFSETQ. The V gene lost 4 bases and the J gene lost 5 bases, with 15 bases spanning the gap. Here the CDR3 reads CASSHRERGYGYTF. Here the CDR3 DNA reads TGCGCCAGCAGCCACCGCGAGCGGGGGTATGGCTACACCTTC.

In this sample, this clonotype turned up a few times. The rearrangement uses TRBV7-2 and TRBJ1-1, with 7 bases lining up with TRBD1. CDR3 length: 14 amino acids. V was clipped by 6 bases and J by 4 bases; unmatched bases: 8. Germline CDR1 is SGHTA and CDR2 is FQGNSA. The DNA of the CDR3 is TGTGCCAGCAGAAAGAAACAGGGGCGCACTGAAGCTTTCTTT. Translating it yields CASRKKQGRTEAFF.

The chain joins TRBV10-3 to TRBJ2-3; D gene unclear. This CDR3 is 13 amino acids long. Germline V CDR1 and CDR2: ENHRY, SYGVKD. Trimming cost V 4 bases and J 5 bases, with 10 bases left between them. The chain's CDR3 is CAISGSNKDTQYF. The CDR3, as DNA: TGTGCCATCAGTGGAAGTAACAAAGATACGCAGTATTTT.

This clonotype was observed a few times. The chain joins TRBV5-1 to TRBJ2-1; unclear D gene. Germline CDR1 reads SGHRS; CDR2 reads YFSETQ. Trimming stripped 2 bases from V and 0 bases from J, with 15 bases between. CDR3 length: 17 residues. In DNA form, the CDR3 reads TGCGCCAGCAGCTTTATGGTACGCACTGTCTCCTACAATGAGCAGTTCTTC. It codes for CASSFMVRTVSYNEQFF. The full variable domain, rest sourced from reference TRBV5-1 and TRBJ2-1, is KAGVTQTPRYLIKTRGQQVTLSCSPISGHRSVSWYQQTPGQGLQFLFEYFSETQRNKGNFPGRFSGRQFSNSRSEMNVSTLELGDSALYLCASSFMVRTVSYNEQFFGPGTRLTVL.

This clonotype appeared many times. The chain couples TRBV9 to TRBJ2-7; tentative D call: TRBD1 (6 bases). The CDR3 sequence is 14 residues long. Trimming stripped 0 bases from V and 3 bases from J, with 10 bases between. Germline V gene lookup returns CDR1 SGDLS and CDR2 YYNGEE. CDR3 sequence: CASSVAPTGYEQYF. CDR3 DNA: TGTGCCAGCAGCGTAGCCCCGACAGGCTACGAGCAGTACTTC.

V is TRBV7-9 and J is TRBJ1-6; D perhaps matches TRBD1 (6 bases). The CDR3 is made up of 15 amino acids. V lost 6 bases and J lost 10, with 19 bases in between. The germline V gene has CDR1 SEHNR and CDR2 FQNEAQ (reference sequence). CDR3 in amino acids: CASSNILGGGSPLHF. CDR3 DNA sequence: TGTGCCAGCAGTAACATTTTGGGGGGCGGATCACCCCTCCACTTT.

Notes on this clonotype: Possible read error: a much larger clone is one base away. V gene TRBV11-1 combines with J gene TRBJ2-5, with D perhaps given as TRBD1 or TRBD2 (6 bases each). Germline CDR1 reads SGHAT; CDR2 reads FQDESV (reference sequence). Trimming took off 5 bases at V and 4 bases at J, with 11 bases between the two ends. CDR3 length: 13 residues. CDR3 protein: CASSPRGAETQYF. The CDR3 DNA sequence: TGTGCCAGCAGCCCAAGGGGGGCAGAGACCCAGTACTTC.

In the case of this clonotype: This may be a read error: a much more frequent sequence differs by one nucleotide. The V call is TRBV6-4, the J call TRBJ1-5; 7 positions agree with TRBD1. Germline loops: CDR1 MRHNA, CDR2 SNTAGT. The CDR3 runs to 18 residues. Trimming removed 8 bases from V and 3 bases from J; junction bases left unmatched: 19. In DNA form, the CDR3 reads TGTGCCAGCGGGACAGACCAAAGACGGTTCCCGCCCAATCAGCCCCAGCATTTT. As protein: CASGTDQRRFPPNQPQHF.

The V call is TRBV9, the J call TRBJ2-1; 8 nucleotides align to TRBD1. The junction had 12 bases not matched to a gene; V was cut back by 1 base and J by 9 bases. There are 16 residues in the CDR3. Germline-derived CDR1 and CDR2 are SGDLS and YYNGEE. For the CDR3, the DNA is TGTGCCAGCAGCGTAAAAGGACAGGGAAGGTGGGCTGAGCAGTTCTTC. Its translation: CASSVKGQGRWAEQFF. The variable domain in full, with the rest retrieved from reference TRBV9 and TRBJ2-1, is DSGVTQTPKHLITATGQRVTLRCSPRSGDLSVYWYQQSLDQGLQFLIQYYNGEERAKGNILERFSAQQFPDLHSELNLSSLELGDSALYFCASSVKGQGRWAEQFFGPGTRLTVL.

Concerning this clonotype: The CDR3 does not close with the conserved phenylalanine or tryptophan, likely indicating a read error. The chain recombines TRBV6-4 with TRBJ2-5; the match to TRBD2 covers 12 bases. The better agreement between TRBJ2-1 and the DNA end casts doubt on the J call. The CDR3 is 14 amino acids. Per the germline V gene, CDR1 is MRHNA and CDR2 is SNTAGT. The CDR3 bases are TGTGCCACCAGCCTAGCGGGGGGGCCGGGTGAGCAGTTCTCC. It translates to CATSLAGGPGEQFS.

The chain has TRBV28 and TRBJ2-5; 11 bases align to TRBD2. This CDR3 is built from 16 residues. Germline loops: CDR1 MDHEN, CDR2 SYDVKM. V trimming: 1 base; J trimming: 6 bases; junction bases outside the gene matches: 7. CDR3 in amino acids: CASSLSLAGGGKTQYF. The CDR3 DNA reads as TGTGCCAGCAGTTTATCGCTAGCGGGGGGCGGGAAGACCCAGTACTTC.

This clonotype was seen repeatedly, ten times or more. V gene TRBV7-8 combines with J gene TRBJ1-1; D is uncertain. Trimming shortened V by 0 bases and J by 1 base, and 6 bases separated the two germline ends. This CDR3 spans 14 amino acids. Germline CDR1 and CDR2: SGHVS and FQNEAQ. DNA of the CDR3: TGTGCCAGCAGCTTAGCTTGGGGGAACACTGAAGCTTTCTTT. Its translation: CASSLAWGNTEAFF.

This clonotype was found a few times. The rearrangement joins TRBV7-8 to TRBJ1-2; D might be TRBD1 (6 bases). Germline V lookup: CDR1 SGHVS, CDR2 FQNEAQ. V was trimmed by 5 bases and J by 4 bases, leaving 14 bases between them. The CDR3 extends over 14 amino acids. In nucleotides, the CDR3 is TGTGCCAGCAGCGCAAAACAGGGTATCTATGGCTACACCTTC. Translating it yields CASSAKQGIYGYTF.

The chain is built from TRBV4-1 and TRBJ1-1; D perhaps matches TRBD1 (5 bases). With 0 bases removed from V and 4 bases from J, the gap between germline ends came to 24 bases. The CDR3 covers 19 residues. Germline values: CDR1 MGHRA, CDR2 YSYEKL. For the CDR3, the DNA is TGCGCCAGCAGCCAAGATTGGGGTGAGGGTCGGGGCCGGGGCACTGAAGCTTTCTTT. The encoded protein is CASSQDWGEGRGRGTEAFF.

This clonotype has ten or more counts. The chain couples TRBV27 to TRBJ2-3, with D uncertain. Germline V lookup: CDR1 MNHEY, CDR2 SMNVEV (reference sequence). The length of the CDR3 is 14 residues. Trimming left V 3 bases short and J 1 base short, with 8 bases between. In DNA form, the CDR3 reads TGTGCCAGCAGTTTTTTCGTGGGCACAGATACGCAGTATTTT. Translation gives CASSFFVGTDTQYF.

This clonotype was observed many times. The chain is built from TRBV6-2 or TRBV6-3 and TRBJ1-3; possibly TRBD1 for D (5 bases). There are 14 residues in the CDR3. The V end was cut by 2 bases, the J end by 5 bases, with 10 bases between. Germline V gene sequence: CDR1 MNHEY, CDR2 SVGEGT. The CDR3 sequence: CASSYGGIRNTIYF. CDR3 DNA sequence: TGTGCCAGCAGTTACGGGGGAATCAGAAACACCATATATTTT.

This clonotype has a count of ten or more. V and J are TRBV10-3 and TRBJ1-4; 8 nucleotides line up with TRBD1. V shed 0 bases and J 8 bases; nucleotides not matched to a gene: 5. There are 15 residues in the CDR3. CDR1 and CDR2 from the germline V gene are ENHRY and SYGVKD. DNA of the CDR3: TGTGCCATCAGTGAGTCGGACAGGGAGGACGAAAAACTGTTTTTT. Protein product: CAISESDREDEKLFF.

This clonotype was detected a few times. The chain recombines TRBV4-3 with TRBJ2-1; D gene unclear. Trimming cost V 6 bases and J 3 bases, with 9 bases left between them. Germline CDR1 is LGHNA and CDR2 is YSLEER. The CDR3 runs 13 residues. Written as DNA, the CDR3 is TGCGCCAGCAGTTCGGAAGTCTACAATGAGCAGTTCTTC. Amino acids: CASSSEVYNEQFF.

V usage is TRBV5-1 and J usage is TRBJ2-3; 10 nucleotides match TRBD2. There are 17 residues in the CDR3. The V and J ends lost 3 bases and 4 bases, in that order; junction bases with no gene match: 11. The V gene's germline CDR1 is SGHRS and CDR2 YFSETQ. DNA of the CDR3: TGCGCCAGCAGCTCGCCTCTCACTAGCGGGGTTGCAGATACGCAGTATTTT. This sequence encodes CASSSPLTSGVADTQYF.

This clonotype was counted many times. This chain uses TRBV7-2 with TRBJ2-7; no firm D call. Germline CDR1 and CDR2: SGHTA and FQGNSA. The CDR3 length is 12 residues. V lost 3 bases, J lost 6 bases, and 9 bases lay in between. In DNA, the CDR3 is TGTGCCAGCAGCTTTGGACGTCCCGAGCAGTACTTC. This encodes CASSFGRPEQYF.

This clonotype was picked up a small number of times. The chain uses TRBV4-1 and TRBJ2-2; no firm D call. V was cut by 4 bases and J by 4 bases, with 25 bases left in between. The germline CDR1 and CDR2 sequences are MGHRA and YSYEKL. CDR3 length: 19 amino acids. The CDR3 spells CASSRDWAAPISTTGELFF. The DNA for the CDR3 is TGCGCCAGCAGCCGAGACTGGGCGGCTCCGATTAGCACCACCGGGGAGCTGTTTTTT.

In this sample, this clonotype turned up a few times. This sequence joins TRBV12-3 or TRBV12-4 and TRBJ2-1; 9 bases match TRBD2. V lost 4 bases, J lost 10 bases, and 11 bases stayed unmatched. This CDR3 region has 15 residues. Written as DNA, the CDR3 is TGTGCCAGCAGTTCCCACCAAGGACTAGCGCAAGAGCAGTTCTTC. Protein sequence: CASSSHQGLAQEQFF.

As to this clonotype: A much larger clone sits a single nucleotide away, making a read error possible. The CDR3 ends on some other residue instead of the conserved phenylalanine or tryptophan, so this is likely a read error. This sequence joins TRBV6-2 or TRBV6-3 and TRBJ2-3, with D unresolved. The V end lost 7 bases, the J end lost 1 base, and 9 bases lay between the germline ends. The CDR3 is made up of 13 amino acids. Looked up from germline, CDR1 is MNHEY and CDR2 is SVGEGT. The CDR3 spells CASTGPRTDTQYL. Here the CDR3 DNA reads TGTGCCAGCACCGGACCGCGCACAGATACGCAGTATCTT.

Note on this clonotype: One base away lies a much larger clone, so this may be a sequencing read error. Without the conserved terminal phenylalanine or tryptophan, this CDR3 likely stems from a read error. CDR3 nucleotides: TGCAGCGTCCTCTCCCCTGACTACCTCACTGAAGCTTTCTCT. This translates into CSVLSPDYLTEAFS. V usage is TRBV29-1 and J usage is TRBJ1-1; D uncertain. The CDR3 is 14 residues long. The germline V gene has CDR1 SQVTM and CDR2 ANQGSEA. Between the trimmed V and J ends, which lost 6 bases and 4 bases, there was a span of 18 bases.

This clonotype occurred a few times. The V and J genes are TRBV10-1 and TRBJ2-1, with D tentatively TRBD1 or TRBD2 (5 bases each). V was cut by 3 bases and J by 2 bases, with 11 bases left in between. The CDR3 is 15 residues long. Germline V CDR1 and CDR2: WNHNN, SYGVQD (reference sequence). In DNA, the CDR3 is TGCGCCAGCAGTGATTCCGGGGCCCCCTACAATGAGCAGTTCTTC. Protein sequence: CASSDSGAPYNEQFF.

This clonotype was recorded at least ten times. This chain uses TRBV20-1 with TRBJ2-1; tentatively, D is TRBD1 (5 bases). The germline V and J ends were trimmed by 8 bases and 8 bases, with 22 bases remaining between them. Germline lookup yields CDR1 DFQATT and CDR2 SNEGSKA (reference sequence). The CDR3 contains 14 residues. This CDR3 is CSTPWGAMLHEQFF. The CDR3 nucleotides read TGCAGTACCCCTTGGGGCGCGATGTTGCATGAGCAGTTCTTC.

This clonotype has ten or more counts. The rearrangement links TRBV6-1 to TRBJ2-2, with D perhaps assigned TRBD1 or TRBD2 (5 bases each). Looked up from germline, CDR1 is MNHNS and CDR2 is SASEGT. CDR3 size: 18 residues. V lost 8 bases and J 3 bases, leaving 25 bases between the germline ends. The CDR3 is CASRDGANFGPYTGELFF. Here the CDR3 DNA reads TGTGCCAGCCGGGACGGAGCTAATTTCGGCCCATACACCGGGGAGCTGTTTTTT.

The gene calls are TRBV11-2 and TRBJ2-7; 8 positions match TRBD2. Germline V lookup: CDR1 SGHAT, CDR2 FQNNGV. The CDR3 contains 15 residues. Trimming at V came to 7 bases and at J to 5 bases, leaving 13 bases not matched to a gene. In DNA, the CDR3 is TGTGCCAGCACCTACCCGGGAGGGGGAGGCGACGAGCAGTACTTC. Amino acids: CASTYPGGGGDEQYF.

This clonotype was picked up many times. V usage is TRBV7-8 and J usage is TRBJ2-5, with 10 bases lining up with TRBD2. V lost 2 bases to trimming and J lost 6 bases; unmatched junction nucleotides: 18. Germline V gene data show CDR1 as SGHVS and CDR2 as FQNEAQ. This CDR3 is 19 amino acids long. The CDR3 DNA sequence: TGTGCCAGCAGCTTACCTAGCGGGAGACCTTTCGTAGGTCGGAAGACCCAGTACTTC. The encoded protein is CASSLPSGRPFVGRKTQYF.

This clonotype was observed a single time. A single base separates this from a much larger clone, so it may be a read error. The J gene is TRBJ2-7, the V gene TRBV4-3, with TRBD1 matching 9 bases. The V segment lost 4 bases and the J segment 3 bases; nucleotides outside the gene matches: 4. Germline V gene lookup returns CDR1 LGHNA and CDR2 YSLEER. This CDR3 comprises 14 residues. CDR3 bases: TGCGCCAGCAGCCGCGGGACAGGGAGCTACGAGCAGTACGTC. It yields the protein CASSRGTGSYEQYV.

This clonotype was detected many times. The gene calls are TRBV9 and TRBJ1-1, with D tentatively TRBD1 (5 bases). The CDR3 has 13 residues. The germline gives CDR1 SGDLS, CDR2 YYNGEE. The V end lost 3 bases, the J end lost 0 bases, and 6 bases lay between the germline ends. CDR3 region: CASSGGLNTEAFF. CDR3 DNA: TGTGCCAGCAGCGGGGGCTTGAACACTGAAGCTTTCTTT. Full variable domain (outside the CDR3, taken from reference TRBV9 and TRBJ1-1): DSGVTQTPKHLITATGQRVTLRCSPRSGDLSVYWYQQSLDQGLQFLIQYYNGEERAKGNILERFSAQQFPDLHSELNLSSLELGDSALYFCASSGGLNTEAFFGQGTRLTVV.